These 6 T cell receptor beta chains were sequenced from one sample in a study of shared clonotypes between healthy human individuals. TCRdb's table, derived via immunoSEQ multiplex PCR, lists solely in-frame clones and lacks some. The sample consists of around 1.4 million clones, 98% of them appearing once. The sequenced sample was naive CD4+ T cells sorted from blood. Subset here: CD45RA+ positively selected. These TCRs come from a man under 40 in good health.

The chain joins TRBV11-2 to TRBJ2-7; perhaps TRBD2 as D (6 bases). The CDR3 is 12 residues long. CDR1 and CDR2 (germline): SGHAT, FQNNGV. Trimming took off 5 bases at V and 3 bases at J, with 8 bases between the two ends. The CDR3 region is CASSPDYYEQYF. CDR3 DNA sequence: TGTGCCAGCAGCCCGGACTACTACGAGCAGTACTTC.

The rearrangement links TRBV11-3 to TRBJ1-2, with D perhaps TRBD1 (6 bases). CDR1 and CDR2 from the germline V gene are SGHNT and YENEEA. CDR3 size: 14 residues. The V gene lost 2 bases and the J gene lost 0 bases, with 7 bases spanning the gap. CDR3 residues: CASSLSGANYGYTF. The CDR3 nucleotides read TGTGCCAGCAGCTTATCAGGGGCTAACTATGGCTACACCTTC. The variable domain in full, with the rest retrieved from reference TRBV11-3 and TRBJ1-2, is EAGVVQSPRYKIIEKKQPVAFWCNPISGHNTLYWYLQNLGQGPELLIRYENEEAVDDSQLPKDRFSAERLKGVDSTLKIQPAELGDSAVYLCASSLSGANYGYTFGSGTRLTVV.

The V gene is TRBV11-2, the J gene TRBJ2-1; perhaps TRBD2 as D (6 bases). Germline CDR1 reads SGHAT; CDR2 reads FQNNGV. Trimming cost V 5 bases and J 10 bases, with 18 bases left between them. The CDR3 spans 14 residues. The CDR3 sequence is CASSPIQRVGEQFF. DNA for the CDR3: TGTGCCAGCAGCCCTATCCAGCGGGTAGGAGAGCAGTTCTTC. Filled out from reference TRBV11-2 and TRBJ2-1, the complete variable domain reads EAGVAQSPRYKIIEKRQSVAFWCNPISGHATLYWYQQILGQGPKLLIQFQNNGVVDDSQLPKDRFSAERLKGVDSTLKIQPAKLEDSAVYLCASSPIQRVGEQFFGPGTRLTVL.

The chain couples TRBV7-8 to TRBJ2-2; D is unclear. This CDR3 spans 16 amino acids. Germline CDR1 and CDR2: SGHVS and FQNEAQ. V gave up 1 base and J gave up 1 base, with 10 bases separating them. The CDR3 coding sequence is TGTGCCAGCAGCTTAGTTCAGAACTTGAACACCGGGGAGCTGTTTTTT. Amino acids: CASSLVQNLNTGELFF. Drawing the rest from reference TRBV7-8 and TRBJ2-2, the complete variable domain is GAGVSQSPRYKVAKRGQDVALRCDPISGHVSLFWYQQALGQGPEFLTYFQNEAQLDKSGLPSDRFFAERPEGSVSTLKIQRTQQEDSAVYLCASSLVQNLNTGELFFGEGSRLTVL.

This chain links TRBV7-2 with TRBJ2-6, with unresolved D. Deletions cut 3 bases from V and 1 base from J, with 7 bases between. The CDR3 runs to 15 residues. Germline V lookup: CDR1 SGHTA, CDR2 FQGNSA. The CDR3 protein is CASSLSRSGANVLTF. The DNA of the CDR3 is TGTGCCAGCAGCTTGTCCAGGTCTGGGGCCAACGTCCTGACTTTC.

The chain recombines TRBV5-1 with TRBJ2-7; 9 nucleotides line up with TRBD1. The length of the CDR3 is 15 residues. Germline CDR1 SGHRS, CDR2 YFSETQ. J gave up 3 bases and V 1 base, and 5 bases lay outside the gene matches. The CDR3, as DNA: TGCGCCAGCAGCTTGACGGGACAGGGTTACTACGAGCAGTACTTC. This translates into CASSLTGQGYYEQYF. The variable domain in full, completed from reference TRBV5-1 and TRBJ2-7, reads KAGVTQTPRYLIKTRGQQVTLSCSPISGHRSVSWYQQTPGQGLQFLFEYFSETQRNKGNFPGRFSGRQFSNSRSEMNVSTLELGDSALYLCASSLTGQGYYEQYFGPGTRLTVT.